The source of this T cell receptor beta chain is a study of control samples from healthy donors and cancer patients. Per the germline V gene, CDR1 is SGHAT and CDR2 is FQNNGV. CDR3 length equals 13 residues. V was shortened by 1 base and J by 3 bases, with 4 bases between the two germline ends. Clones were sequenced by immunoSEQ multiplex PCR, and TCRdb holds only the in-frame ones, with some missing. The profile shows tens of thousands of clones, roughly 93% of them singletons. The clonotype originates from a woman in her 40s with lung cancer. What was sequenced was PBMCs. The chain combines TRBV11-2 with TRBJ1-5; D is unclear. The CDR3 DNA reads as TGTGCCAGCAGCTTAGGGGCCAATCAGCCCCAGCATTTT. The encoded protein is CASSLGANQPQHF.